This TCR beta chain was documented in a study of molecular identifiers for immune sequencing clone quantification. At the level of the study: Replicates partitioned RNA from approximately 20,000 or 98,000 naive CD8 cells into five parts, sequencing four. Findings and caveats of the study: More than 98% of effector molecules, versus under 1% of naive-cell molecules, belonged to clones above 20 RNA copies.

As CD8+CD4-CCR7+CD45RA+ cells, naive CD8 T cells were sorted. TCRdb used MiXCR to reprocess the PCR reads, holding one entry per CDR3 protein. Among 490,000 or so distinct CDR3 sequences, about 26% were seen once, and the ten largest hold 0.7% to 0.9%. The length of the CDR3 is 11 residues. Germline CDR1 reads DFQATT; CDR2 reads SNEGSKA (reference sequence). V was clipped by 8 bases and J by 5 bases, with 10 bases between them. Comment on this clonotype: What it binds is not known.

Material for sequencing was naive CD8+ T cells from blood, with Jurkat cell RNA spiked in. Subset meaning: FACS-sorted CD8+CD4-CCR7+CD45RA+ naive T cells. The receptor comes from a human donor in good health. Some libraries in this study had Jurkat cell RNA spiked in. The chain joins TRBV20-1 to TRBJ2-1, with a possible D match to TRBD2 (6 bases). The CDR3 here is CSRGLNNEQFF. The CDR3 DNA follows: TGCAGTCGGGGACTGAACAATGAGCAGTTCTTC.